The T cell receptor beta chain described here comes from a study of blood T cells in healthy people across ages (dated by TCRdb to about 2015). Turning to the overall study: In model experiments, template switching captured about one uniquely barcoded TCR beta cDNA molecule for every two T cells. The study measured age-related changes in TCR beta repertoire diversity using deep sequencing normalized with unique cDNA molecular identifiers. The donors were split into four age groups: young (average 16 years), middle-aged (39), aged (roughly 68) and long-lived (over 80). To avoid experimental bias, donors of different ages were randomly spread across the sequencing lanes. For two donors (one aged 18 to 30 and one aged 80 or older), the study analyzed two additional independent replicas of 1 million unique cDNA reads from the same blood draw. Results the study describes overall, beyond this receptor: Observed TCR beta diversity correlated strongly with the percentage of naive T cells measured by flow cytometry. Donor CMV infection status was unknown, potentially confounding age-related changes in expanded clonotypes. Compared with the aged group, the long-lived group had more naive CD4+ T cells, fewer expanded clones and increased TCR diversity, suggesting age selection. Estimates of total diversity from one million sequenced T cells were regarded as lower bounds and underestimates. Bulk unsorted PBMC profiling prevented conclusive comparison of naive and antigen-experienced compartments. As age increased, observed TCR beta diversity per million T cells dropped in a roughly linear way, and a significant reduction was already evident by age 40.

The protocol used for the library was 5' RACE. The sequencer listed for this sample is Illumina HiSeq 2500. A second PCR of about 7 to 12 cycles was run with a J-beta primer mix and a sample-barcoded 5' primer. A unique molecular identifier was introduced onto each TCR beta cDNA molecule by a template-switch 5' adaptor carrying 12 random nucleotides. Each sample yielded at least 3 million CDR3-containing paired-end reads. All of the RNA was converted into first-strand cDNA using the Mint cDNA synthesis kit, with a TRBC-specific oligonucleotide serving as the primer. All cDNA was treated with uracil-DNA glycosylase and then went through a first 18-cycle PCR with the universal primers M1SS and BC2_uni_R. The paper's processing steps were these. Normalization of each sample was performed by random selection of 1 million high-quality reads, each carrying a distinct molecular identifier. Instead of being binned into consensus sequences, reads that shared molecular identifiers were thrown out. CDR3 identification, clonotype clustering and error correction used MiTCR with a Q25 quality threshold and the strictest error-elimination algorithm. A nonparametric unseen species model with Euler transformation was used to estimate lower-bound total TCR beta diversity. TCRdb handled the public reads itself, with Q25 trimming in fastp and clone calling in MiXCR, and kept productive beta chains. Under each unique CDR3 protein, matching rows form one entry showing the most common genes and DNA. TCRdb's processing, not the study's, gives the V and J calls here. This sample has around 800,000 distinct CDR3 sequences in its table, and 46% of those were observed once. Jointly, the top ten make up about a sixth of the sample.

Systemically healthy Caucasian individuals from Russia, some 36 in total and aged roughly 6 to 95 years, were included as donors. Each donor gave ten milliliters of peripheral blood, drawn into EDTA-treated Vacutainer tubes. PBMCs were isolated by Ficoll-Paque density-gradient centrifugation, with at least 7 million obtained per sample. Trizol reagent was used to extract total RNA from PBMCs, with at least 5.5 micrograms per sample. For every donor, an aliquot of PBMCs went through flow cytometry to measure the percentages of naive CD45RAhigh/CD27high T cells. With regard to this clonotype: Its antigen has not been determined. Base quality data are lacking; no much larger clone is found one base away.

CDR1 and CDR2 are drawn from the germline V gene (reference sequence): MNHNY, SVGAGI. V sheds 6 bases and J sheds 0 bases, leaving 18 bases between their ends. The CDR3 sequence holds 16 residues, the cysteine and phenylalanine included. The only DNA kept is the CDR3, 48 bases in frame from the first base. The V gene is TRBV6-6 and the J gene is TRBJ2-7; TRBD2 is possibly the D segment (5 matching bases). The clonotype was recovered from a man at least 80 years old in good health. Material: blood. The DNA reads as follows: TGTGCCAGCAGCCCCCGCGGCGGGCCGAACTCCTACGAGCAGTACTTC. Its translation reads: CASSPRGGPNSYEQYF.